This T cell receptor beta chain came from a study of T cells in Graves' hyperthyroidism and ophthalmopathy (dated by TCRdb to between 2018 and 2021). Describing the broader study: Peripheral blood was sampled at the time of initial diagnosis, prior to any treatment. The paper reports TCR Vbeta CDR3 sequencing of fewer than 150 peripheral blood samples: 40 or so ophthalmopathy, about 75 hyperthyroidism and approximately 17 progressor patients. The roughly 91 discovery patients were randomly divided into training and test sets at a 7:3 ratio. The study also compared thyroid tissue and blood T-cell repertoires from 6 or 7 Graves' hyperthyroidism patients. Prospective prediction of ophthalmopathy was tested in an independent validation cohort of fewer than 20 hyperthyroidism patients and 17 patients who later progressed to ophthalmopathy. To identify distinguishing TCR V-J signatures, a discovery cohort of 90 to 100 patients was used, comprising 43 with Graves' ophthalmopathy and under 60 with stable Graves' hyperthyroidism. After blood sampling, hyperthyroidism patients were treated with methimazole at a starting dose of 30 mg daily, and ophthalmopathy patients were treated with high-dose intravenous methylprednisolone.

TCR beta CDR3 regions were amplified from RNA transcripts. A first-round RT-PCR of the TCR CDR3 used the HTBI primer set with the Qiagen OneStep RT-PCR kit. A second multiplex PCR round built the libraries, followed by size selection and purification. Libraries were sequenced paired-end with 100 bp reads on an Illumina HiSeq2000. The authors' analysis ran thus. Raw data were processed with SOAPnuke, discarding reads with adapters, uncalled bases, mean Phred below 15, or no exact constant-primer or identifier match. COPE v1.2.5 was used to merge high-quality paired reads, and clonotypes were defined as unique nucleotide sequences. Clonotypes were aligned to IMGT TRBV, TRBD and TRBJ reference segments using MiTCR v1.1. The analysis was restricted to V-J combinations with a frequency above 0.0001, which together covered 99.2% of the repertoires. The TCS score was defined as the ratio of F50 (clonal expansion) to E x V (chaos), calculated using BLOSUM62-based TCRdist between CDR3 peptides within each V-J. Welch's t-statistics and random forest reduced 500 to 650 V-J features to roughly 13, which were used in a naive Bayes classifier (R e1071). TCRdb itself trimmed the public reads at Q25 with fastp, ran MiXCR and retained productive beta chains. CDR3 protein sequences are deduplicated, and each keeps its most common genes and DNA. The V and J calls, along with clone size, are taken from TCRdb and not from the paper's own processing. Here the sample has approximately 200,000 distinct CDR3 sequences; 18% occur a single time. The top ten hold about two fifths of the sample.

Study-wide findings and limitations: In validation, the model predicted progression to ophthalmopathy a median of approximately 6.6 months before onset, with about 71% sensitivity and 72.22% specificity. Most expanded thyroid clonotypes (frequency above 0.001) were also found in blood, which suggests that blood repertoires may mirror thyroid immune responses. A 13 V-J signature model separated ophthalmopathy from stable hyperthyroidism, with 87.88% sensitivity and 81.08% specificity in cross-validation and 80%/75% in testing. Sample size was not statistically predetermined, and blinding of investigators to group allocation was not performed.

This clonotype was seen ten or more times. The target of this receptor is not known. No base qualities exist here, and no much larger clone lies one base off it. From V the trimming removes 3 bases and from J it removes 7 bases, while the gene matches leave 12 bases of the junction unaccounted for. In the germline V gene, CDR1 corresponds to SQVTM and CDR2 to ANQGSEA. The CDR3 runs 15 amino acids, cysteine and phenylalanine included. Only the CDR3 portion is preserved as DNA: 45 bases, with reading frame beginning at the first base. Graves' hyperthyroidism was defined as stable when no progression to ophthalmopathy occurred over 18 months of follow-up. The hyperthyroidism patients were between 18 and 65 years old and newly diagnosed, with a disease duration of less than 2 months. Patients with uncontrolled infections, other autoimmune diseases, pregnancy or lactation were excluded. Diagnoses were based on clinical symptoms, serum thyroxine and TRAb, thyroid ultrasound and orbital computed tomography. PBMCs were separated from 8 to 10 ml of fresh peripheral blood using Ficoll-Paque density gradient centrifugation. Total RNA was extracted with Trizol reagent, and quality was checked on an Agilent 2100 Bioanalyzer.

The specimen was blood. This clonotype was obtained from a man in his forties with Graves' hyperthyroidism. This chain is built from TRBV29-1 and TRBJ2-3, with TRBD2 identical over 8 junction bases. The DNA sequence reads TGCAGCGTTGAGAGAAACGGGGGGGGAGAAAATACGCAGTATTTT. This translates into CSVERNGGGENTQYF.